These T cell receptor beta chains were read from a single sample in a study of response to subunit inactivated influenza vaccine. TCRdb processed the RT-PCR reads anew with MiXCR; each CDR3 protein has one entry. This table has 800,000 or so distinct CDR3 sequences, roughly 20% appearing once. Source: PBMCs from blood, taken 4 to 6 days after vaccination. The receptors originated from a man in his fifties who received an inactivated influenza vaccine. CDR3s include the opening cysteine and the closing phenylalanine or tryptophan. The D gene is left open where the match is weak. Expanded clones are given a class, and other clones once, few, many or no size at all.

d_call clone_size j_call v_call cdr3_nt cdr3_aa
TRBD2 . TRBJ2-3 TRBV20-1 TGCAGTGCTAGAGCCATTCCGGGACTAGCGGGAGGGGTGGCAGATACGCAGTATTTT CSARAIPGLAGGVADTQYF
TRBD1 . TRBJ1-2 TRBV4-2 TGTGCCAGCAGCCAGGGACAGGGGGCGCGTGGCTACACCTTC CASSQGQGARGYTF
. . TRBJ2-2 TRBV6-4 TGTGCCAGCAGTCCGACAGGCGTGAACACCGGGGAGCTGTTTTTT CASSPTGVNTGELFF
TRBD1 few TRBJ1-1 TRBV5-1 TGCGCCAGCAGCAAAGGACAGGGGTGGGCTACTGAAGCTTTCTTT CASSKGQGWATEAFF
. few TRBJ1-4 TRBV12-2 . CASRFGQGAGEKLFF
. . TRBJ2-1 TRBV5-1 TGCGCCAGCAGCGTAACAGAGTATTCACCTTACAATGAGCAGTTCTTC CASSVTEYSPYNEQFF
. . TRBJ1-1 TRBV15 TGTGCCACCAGAAAGGGGCTGAACACTGAAGCTTTCTTT CATRKGLNTEAFF
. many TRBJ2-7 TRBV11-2 TGTGCCAGCAGCTTAGAGTCGAGGGGCTCGTACGAGCAGTACTTC CASSLESRGSYEQYF
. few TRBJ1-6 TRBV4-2 TGTGCCAGCAGCCAGGGGCGGGGGGGCTATTCACCCCTCCACTTT CASSQGRGGYSPLHF
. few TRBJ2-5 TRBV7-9 TGTGCCAGCAGCTGGATACTAGAGGGAAAAGAGACCCAGTACTTC CASSWILEGKETQYF
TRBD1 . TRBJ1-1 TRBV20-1 TGCAGTGCTAGTCTCGACAGGGCCACTGAAGCTTTCTTT CSASLDRATEAFF
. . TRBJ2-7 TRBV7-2 TGTGCCAGCAGTAACAGACTAACCTACGAGCAGTACTTC CASSNRLTYEQYF
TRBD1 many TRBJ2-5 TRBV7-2 TGTGCCAGCAGCTTAGGAACAGGGGGGACCCAGTACTTC CASSLGTGGTQYF
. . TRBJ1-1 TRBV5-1 TGCGCCAGCAGCTTTACAGCGGACACTGAAGCTTTCTTT CASSFTADTEAFF
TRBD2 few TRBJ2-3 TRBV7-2 TGTGCCAGCAGCTTAGAGACTAGCGGGAGTTATACGCAGTATTTT CASSLETSGSYTQYF
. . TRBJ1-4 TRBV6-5 TGTGCCAGCAGTTTACTTGCAACTAATGAAAAACTGTTTTTT CASSLLATNEKLFF
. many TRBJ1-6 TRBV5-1 TGCGCCAGCAGCCTTGGACAGAGTAATTCACCCCTCCACTTT CASSLGQSNSPLHF
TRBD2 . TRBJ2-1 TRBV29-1 TGCAGCGTTGAGGTGCCAGCGGGGGGGCCTGTTGGCAATGAGCAGTTCTTC CSVEVPAGGPVGNEQFF
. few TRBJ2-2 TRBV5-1 TGCGCCAGCAGCTTGAGGTACACCGGGGAGCTGTTTTTT CASSLRYTGELFF
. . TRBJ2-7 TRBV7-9 TGTGCCAGCAGCCAACAGGGAGGCCTCTCCTACGAGCAGTACTTC CASSQQGGLSYEQYF
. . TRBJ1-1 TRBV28 TGTGCCAGCAGTTTCTCCCCAGGTGAAATGAACACTGAAGCTTTCTTT CASSFSPGEMNTEAFF
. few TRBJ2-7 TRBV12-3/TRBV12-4 TGTGCCAGCAGTTTGGGGCGCGTCCACGAGCAGTACTTC CASSLGRVHEQYF
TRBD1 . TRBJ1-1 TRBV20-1 TGCAGTGCTAGAGGTCTTGGGACAGGGTATACTGAAGCTTTCTTT CSARGLGTGYTEAFF
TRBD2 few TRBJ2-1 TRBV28 TGTGCCAGCAGTTTAAGTGCCCTAGCGGAGCCTTACAATGAGCAGTTCTTC CASSLSALAEPYNEQFF
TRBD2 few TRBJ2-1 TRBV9 TGTGCCAGCAGCGTAGCGGGTAGCGGGGGGAATGAGCAGTTCTTC CASSVAGSGGNEQFF
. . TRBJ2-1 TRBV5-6 TGTGCCAGCAGCCATACGACTAGGAATGAGCAGTTCTTC CASSHTTRNEQFF
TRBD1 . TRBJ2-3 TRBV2 TGTGCCAGCAAGTCCGGGACAGGGGGCACAGATACGCAGTATTTT CASKSGTGGTDTQYF
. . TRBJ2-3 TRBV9 TGTGCCAGCAGCGTAGATTGGCTAGCGCCCACAGATACGCAGTATTTT CASSVDWLAPTDTQYF
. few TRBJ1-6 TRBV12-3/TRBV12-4 TGTGCCAGCAGTTTATCAGGGGTCTATTCACCCCTCCACTTT CASSLSGVYSPLHF
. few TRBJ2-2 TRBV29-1 TGCAGCGCCCGGGGCCTCGGCCTTTGGAACACCGGGGAGCTGTTTTTT CSARGLGLWNTGELFF
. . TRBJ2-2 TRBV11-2 TGTGCCAGCAGCCTCGTCAACTGGGACACCGGGGAGCTGTTTTTT CASSLVNWDTGELFF
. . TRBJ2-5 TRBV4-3 TGCGCCAGCAGCCCTGGGACGGGGCCAGAGACCCAGTACTTC CASSPGTGPETQYF
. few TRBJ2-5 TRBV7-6 TGTGCCAGCAGCTTAAATCGGAGACCCTCCACATCCCAGTACTTC CASSLNRRPSTSQYF
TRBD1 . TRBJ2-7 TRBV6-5 TGTGCCAGCAGTTACTCATTCCGGGACAGGGTCTACGAGCAGTACTTC CASSYSFRDRVYEQYF
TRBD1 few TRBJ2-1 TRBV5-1 TGCGCCAGCAGCTTGGAACAGGGGGAATACAATGAGCAGTTCTTC CASSLEQGEYNEQFF
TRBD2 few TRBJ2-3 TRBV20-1 TGCAGTGCTCACTCCGGGACTACCCGCACAGATACGCAGTATTTT CSAHSGTTRTDTQYF